The T cell receptor (beta chain) under discussion was sequenced for a study of OX40 agonist ivuxolimab in advanced cancers. About the research overall: Participants, roughly 80% male, averaged roughly 55 years of age, ranging from roughly 23 to 80. Partial responses were achieved by three patients: one hepatocellular carcinoma, two cutaneous melanoma. Findings of the study overall: On average, CD8+ T cells had more expanded clones than CD4+. Low levels of normalized T-cell clonal expansion also appeared in some nonresponders.

Of note for this clone: The antigen remains undetermined.

This CDR3 is 15 amino acids long. Trimming left V 7 bases short and J 0 bases short, with 15 bases between. Looked up from germline, CDR1 is ENHRY and CDR2 is SYGVKD. Generated by immunoSEQ multiplex PCR, the TCRdb table keeps only in-frame clones and is missing some. The sample records approximately 130,000 clones, 90% being singletons. The chain joins TRBV10-3 to TRBJ1-1; maybe TRBD1 (5 bases). The clonotype was recovered from an adult with an advanced solid tumor such as melanoma, head and neck, liver or kidney cancer. The sequences come from CD4+ or CD8+ T cells sorted from blood, collected in a trial of the OX40 agonist ivuxolimab. The CDR3 protein is CAIKGTGDLNTEAFF. The CDR3 coding sequence is TGTGCCATCAAGGGAACAGGAGATTTGAACACTGAAGCTTTCTTT.